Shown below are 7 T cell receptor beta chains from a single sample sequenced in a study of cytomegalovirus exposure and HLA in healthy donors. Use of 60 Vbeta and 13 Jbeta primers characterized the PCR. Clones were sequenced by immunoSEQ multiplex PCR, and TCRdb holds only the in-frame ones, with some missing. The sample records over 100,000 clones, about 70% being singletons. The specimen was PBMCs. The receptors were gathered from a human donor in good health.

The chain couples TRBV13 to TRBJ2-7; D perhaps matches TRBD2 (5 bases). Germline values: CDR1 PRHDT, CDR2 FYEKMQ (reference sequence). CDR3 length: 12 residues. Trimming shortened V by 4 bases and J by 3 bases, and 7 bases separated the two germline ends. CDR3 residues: CASSSGIYEQYF. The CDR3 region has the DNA TGTGCCAGCAGCTCCGGGATCTACGAGCAGTACTTC.

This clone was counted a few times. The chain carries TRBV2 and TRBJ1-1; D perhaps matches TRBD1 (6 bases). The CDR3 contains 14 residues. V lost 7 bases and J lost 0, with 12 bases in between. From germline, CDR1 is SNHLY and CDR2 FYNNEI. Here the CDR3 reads CASTRQVLNTEAFF. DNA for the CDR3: TGTGCCAGCACCAGACAGGTCCTGAACACTGAAGCTTTCTTT.

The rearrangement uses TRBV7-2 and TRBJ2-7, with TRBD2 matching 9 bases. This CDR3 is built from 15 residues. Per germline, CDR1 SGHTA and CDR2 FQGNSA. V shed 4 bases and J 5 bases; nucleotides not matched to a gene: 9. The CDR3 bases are TGTGCCAGCAGCTCAACACCGGGACTAGCCCACGAGCAGTACTTC. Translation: CASSSTPGLAHEQYF. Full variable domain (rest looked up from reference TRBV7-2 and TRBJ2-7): GAGVSQSPSNKVTEKGKDVELRCDPISGHTALYWYRQSLGQGLEFLIYFQGNSAPDKSGLPSDRFSAERTGGSVSTLTIQRTQQEDSAVYLCASSSTPGLAHEQYFGPGTRLTVT.

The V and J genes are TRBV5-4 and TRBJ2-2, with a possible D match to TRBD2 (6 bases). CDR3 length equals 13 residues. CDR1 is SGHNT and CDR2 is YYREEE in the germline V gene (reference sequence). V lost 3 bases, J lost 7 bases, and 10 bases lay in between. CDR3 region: CASSSSGVGELFF. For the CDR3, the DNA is TGTGCCAGCAGCTCCTCGGGGGTCGGGGAGCTGTTTTTT.

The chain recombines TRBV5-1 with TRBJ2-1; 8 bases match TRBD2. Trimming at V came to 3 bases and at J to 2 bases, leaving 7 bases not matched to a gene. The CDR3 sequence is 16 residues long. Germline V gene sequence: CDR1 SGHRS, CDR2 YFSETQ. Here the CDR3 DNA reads TGCGCCAGCAGCTGGACTGGCGGGGGGCCCTACAATGAGCAGTTCTTC. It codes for CASSWTGGGPYNEQFF. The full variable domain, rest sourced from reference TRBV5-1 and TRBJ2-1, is KAGVTQTPRYLIKTRGQQVTLSCSPISGHRSVSWYQQTPGQGLQFLFEYFSETQRNKGNFPGRFSGRQFSNSRSEMNVSTLELGDSALYLCASSWTGGGPYNEQFFGPGTRLTVL.

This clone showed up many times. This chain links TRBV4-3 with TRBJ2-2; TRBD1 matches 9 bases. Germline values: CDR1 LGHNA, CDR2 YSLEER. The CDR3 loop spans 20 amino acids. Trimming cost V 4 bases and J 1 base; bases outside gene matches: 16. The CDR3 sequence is CASSPGAAAKTGGNTGELFF. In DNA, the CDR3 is TGCGCCAGCAGCCCAGGGGCAGCAGCCAAGACAGGGGGGAACACCGGGGAGCTGTTTTTT.

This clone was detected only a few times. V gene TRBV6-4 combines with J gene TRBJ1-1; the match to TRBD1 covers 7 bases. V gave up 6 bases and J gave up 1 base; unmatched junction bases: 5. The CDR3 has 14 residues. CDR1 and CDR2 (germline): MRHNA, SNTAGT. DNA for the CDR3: TGTGCCAGCAGAAATACAGGGGCGAACACTGAAGCTTTCTTT. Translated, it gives CASRNTGANTEAFF.